This T cell receptor (beta chain) was found in a study of blood T cell repertoires in COVID-19. CDR1 and CDR2 (germline): SGHNT, YENEEA. The CDR3 is 16 residues long. V was clipped by 1 base and J by 6 bases; unmatched bases: 6. Repertoires were generated with immunoSEQ multiplex PCR, while TCRdb's copy carries only in-frame clones and drops some. The data hold roughly 300,000 clones, with about nine tenths observed a single time. Adults between roughly 18 and 89 years of age took part from 24 US areas. Assignments of participants to cohorts depended upon their own reported clinical history. The V and J genes are TRBV11-3 and TRBJ2-1; 10 bases are shared with TRBD2. This receptor was obtained from a woman aged 25 to 45 who had recovered from COVID-19. The specimen sequenced was PBMCs or T cells enriched from blood (not recorded which). The CDR3 here is CASSLGTSGRANEQFF. The CDR3 bases are TGTGCCAGCAGCTTAGGAACGAGCGGGAGGGCCAATGAGCAGTTCTTC.